This passage covers 30 T cell receptor beta chains from one sample sequenced in a study of T-cell memory formation after mild COVID-19. MiXCR was run by TCRdb on the 5' RACE reads, yielding one entry per CDR3 protein. The sample lists just over 200,000 distinct CDR3 sequences; 7.5% to 10% were seen once. Source material: PBMCs or a T cell subset sorted from them (not recorded which). These receptors were taken from a man aged 18 to 29 who had mild COVID-19 (a few samples of this study predate the infection). Cell type and time point are not known.

This chain uses TRBV5-1 with TRBJ2-1; D unresolved. V lost 1 base to trimming and J lost 11 bases, with 16 bases between them. This CDR3 contains 14 residues. Germline values: CDR1 SGHRS, CDR2 YFSETQ. CDR3 in amino acids: CASSLSHEANQQFF. The CDR3 DNA follows: TGCGCCAGCAGCTTGTCACACGAAGCTAATCAGCAGTTCTTC.

The V gene is TRBV7-2, the J gene TRBJ1-2; tentatively, D is TRBD1 (6 bases). Looked up from germline, CDR1 is SGHTA and CDR2 is FQGNSA. This CDR3 has 13 amino acids. V was clipped by 8 bases and J by 4 bases, with 14 bases between them. The CDR3 DNA reads TGTGCCAGCGAGGCCGGGGGGCTCTATGGCTACACCTTC. Protein product: CASEAGGLYGYTF. Complete variable domain (other parts from reference TRBV7-2 and TRBJ1-2): GAGVSQSPSNKVTEKGKDVELRCDPISGHTALYWYRQSLGQGLEFLIYFQGNSAPDKSGLPSDRFSAERTGGSVSTLTIQRTQQEDSAVYLCASEAGGLYGYTFGSGTRLTVV.

This clonotype has only a few counts. The V call is TRBV6-2 or TRBV6-3, the J call TRBJ2-5; 10 bases align to TRBD2. Germline CDR1 and CDR2: MNHEY and SVGEGT. Trimming removed 2 bases from V and 2 bases from J; junction bases left unmatched: 2. This CDR3 has 15 amino acids. The CDR3 loop is CASSYLTSGQETQYF. The CDR3 DNA reads TGTGCCAGCAGTTACCTGACTAGCGGGCAAGAGACCCAGTACTTC.

The rearrangement links TRBV29-1 to TRBJ2-7; D might be TRBD1 (5 bases). Trimming removed 7 bases at V and 2 bases at J, with 15 bases between. The CDR3 spans 13 residues. The germline V gene has CDR1 SQVTM and CDR2 ANQGSEA. CDR3 residues: CSGPLDMTYEQYV. The CDR3 DNA follows: TGCAGCGGACCTTTGGACATGACCTACGAGCAGTACGTC.

This clonotype came up many times. The CDR3 DNA is TGTGCCAGCAGCCGCGGACAGTCCTACGAGCAGTACGTC. Translating it yields CASSRGQSYEQYV. The chain links TRBV12-3 or TRBV12-4 to TRBJ2-7, with D possibly TRBD1 on 6 matching bases. The CDR3 runs 13 residues. The V gene lost 6 bases and the J gene lost 1 base, with 10 bases spanning the gap.

This clonotype was observed a few times. J is TRBJ1-5 and V is TRBV5-6, with a weak D call TRBD1 (6 bases). The CDR3 contains 14 residues. Trimming stripped 1 base from V and 7 bases from J, with 12 bases between. The germline V gene has CDR1 SGHDT and CDR2 YYEEEE. As DNA, the CDR3 is TGTGCCAGCAGCTTGATCAGGGGTGACCAGCCCCAGCATTTT. Translation: CASSLIRGDQPQHF.

A few counts support this clonotype. V is TRBV30 and J is TRBJ1-5; D is unclear. The CDR3 runs 13 residues. Germline CDR1 and CDR2: GTSNPN and SVGIG (reference sequence). V was clipped by 0 bases and J by 5 bases, with 8 bases between them. The CDR3 coding sequence is TGTGCCTGGAGTGTGGGTAGTGATCAGCCCCAGCATTTT. Protein sequence: CAWSVGSDQPQHF.

This clonotype was seen ten or more times. The rearrangement links TRBV28 to TRBJ1-5, with TRBD1 matching over 9 bases. This CDR3 is 15 amino acids long. Germline CDR1 is MDHEN and CDR2 is SYDVKM. V shed 7 bases, J shed 6 bases, and the junction held 10 bases outside the gene matches. The CDR3 sequence is CASTTTGGGFQPQHF. CDR3 sequence (DNA): TGTGCCAGCACCACTACAGGGGGCGGATTTCAGCCCCAGCATTTT.

This clonotype came up a few times. This rearrangement joins TRBV5-1 to TRBJ2-3; perhaps TRBD2 as D (5 bases). The V end was cut by 4 bases, the J end by 7 bases, with 22 bases between. This CDR3 is built from 16 residues. CDR1 is SGHRS and CDR2 is YFSETQ in the germline V gene. The CDR3 loop is CASSATGLQRAYTQYF. For the CDR3, the DNA is TGCGCCAGCAGCGCCACCGGACTCCAACGAGCGTATACGCAGTATTTT.

The table lists this clonotype with many counts. The V and J genes are TRBV12-3 or TRBV12-4 and TRBJ2-1; 8 nucleotides align to TRBD1. This CDR3 region has 17 residues. Trimming at V came to 2 bases and at J to 6 bases, leaving 12 bases not matched to a gene. Here the CDR3 reads CASSLKVLGQGGNEQFF. Here the CDR3 DNA reads TGTGCCAGCAGTTTAAAGGTACTCGGACAGGGCGGCAATGAGCAGTTCTTC.

This clonotype was counted ten times or more. The rearrangement uses TRBV7-2 and TRBJ2-1; TRBD1 or TRBD2 may be the D gene (5 bases each). Germline V gene lookup returns CDR1 SGHTA and CDR2 FQGNSA. The CDR3 sequence is 17 residues long. V lost 5 bases and J lost 7, with 24 bases in between. DNA for the CDR3: TGTGCCAGCAGCCTCCGGACGGGTGAGGGGTTTAGGAATGAGCAGTTCTTC. Amino acid sequence: CASSLRTGEGFRNEQFF.

In its sample, this clonotype was seen a few times. The chain links TRBV9 to TRBJ1-1; D not certain. V lost 3 bases and J lost 3, with 18 bases in between. CDR3 length equals 16 residues. CDR1 SGDLS and CDR2 YYNGEE come from the germline V gene. In DNA form, the CDR3 reads TGTGCCAGCAGCGCGGGGAGAGGTCAGTGGGACACTGAAGCTTTCTTT. Amino acids: CASSAGRGQWDTEAFF.

In DNA form, the CDR3 reads TGCGCCAGCAGCTTGGGGTCAGGGCTGGGCGGCGAGCAGTACGTC. It specifies CASSLGSGLGGEQYV. V usage is TRBV5-1 and J usage is TRBJ2-7; the D gene is possibly TRBD1 (5 bases). This CDR3 is built from 15 residues. Trimming left V 0 bases short and J 6 bases short, with 16 bases between. From germline, CDR1 is SGHRS and CDR2 YFSETQ.

The chain uses TRBV5-1 and TRBJ2-5, with 10 bases identical to TRBD2. Germline V gene data show CDR1 as SGHRS and CDR2 as YFSETQ. The CDR3 runs to 15 residues. J lost 4 bases, V lost 0 bases, and 3 bases had no gene match. CDR3 residues: CASSLDGLAVETQYF. DNA for the CDR3: TGCGCCAGCAGCTTGGATGGACTAGCGGTAGAGACCCAGTACTTC.

The sample holds many counts of this clonotype. The V call is TRBV20-1, the J call TRBJ1-1; D not resolved. The CDR3 is 14 amino acids. The germline V gene has CDR1 DFQATT and CDR2 SNEGSKA (reference sequence). V lost 4 bases to trimming and J lost 0 bases, with 12 bases between them. The CDR3 is CSAIMTNMNTEAFF. The CDR3 nucleotides read TGCAGTGCTATCATGACAAACATGAACACTGAAGCTTTCTTT.

This rearrangement joins TRBV7-9 to TRBJ2-3; TRBD2 matches 8 bases. V lost 0 bases and J lost 6; bases outside the gene matches: 5. The CDR3 runs 15 residues. Per the germline V gene, CDR1 is SEHNR and CDR2 is FQNEAQ (reference sequence). CDR3 region: CASSLAEAGADTQYF. The CDR3 bases are TGTGCCAGCAGCTTAGCGGAAGCGGGGGCTGATACGCAGTATTTT.

There are many counts of this clonotype. This chain connects TRBV3-1 to TRBJ1-1, with D unresolved. The CDR3 has 12 residues. The V end was cut by 0 bases, the J end by 11 bases, with 10 bases between. Germline V gene lookup returns CDR1 LGHDT and CDR2 YNNKEL (reference sequence). CDR3 DNA: TGTGCCAGCAGCCAAGACCGCCAAGGGGCTTTCTTT. Translation gives CASSQDRQGAFF. Using reference TRBV3-1 and TRBJ1-1 for the parts outside the CDR3, the full variable domain is DTAVSQTPKYLVTQMGNDKSIKCEQNLGHDTMYWYKQDSKKFLKIMFSYNNKELIINETVPNRFSPKSPDKAHLNLHINSLELGDSAVYFCASSQDRQGAFFGQGTRLTVV.

A few counts support this clonotype. V gene TRBV29-1 combines with J gene TRBJ2-2; unclear D gene. The CDR3 sequence is 14 residues long. CDR1 and CDR2 from the germline V gene are SQVTM and ANQGSEA. Deletions cut 7 bases from V and 5 bases from J, with 17 bases between. CDR3 loop: CSARVAQETGELFF. In DNA form, the CDR3 reads TGCAGCGCACGGGTAGCCCAGGAAACCGGGGAGCTGTTTTTT.

The gene calls are TRBV7-3 and TRBJ1-2; D is undetermined. Germline assignment: CDR1 SGHTA and CDR2 FQGTGA. This CDR3 is built from 13 residues. The V end was cut by 7 bases, the J end by 4 bases, with 13 bases between. CDR3 sequence (DNA): TGTGCCAGCACGCCGGGTCCGGGCTATGGCTACACCTTC. Translating gives CASTPGPGYGYTF.

This clonotype was seen repeatedly, ten times or more. The gene calls are TRBV12-3 or TRBV12-4 and TRBJ1-3; 7 bases fit TRBD1. Losses at the gene ends were 1 base for V and 0 bases for J; bases not matched to a gene: 0. CDR3 size: 15 residues. CDR3 loop: CASSLEGASGNTIYF. CDR3 DNA: TGTGCCAGCAGTTTAGAGGGGGCCTCTGGAAACACCATATATTTT.

This clonotype was seen only a few times. DNA of the CDR3: TGTGCCAGCGGTAATGAAAAACTGTTTTTT. It encodes CASGNEKLFF. V is TRBV21-1 and J is TRBJ1-4. TRBV21-1 is labeled a pseudogene. CDR3 size: 10 residues.

This clonotype has a handful of counts. This rearrangement joins TRBV20-1 to TRBJ2-3; 15 nucleotides line up with TRBD2. The CDR3 covers 18 residues. V gave up 2 bases and J gave up 8 bases; unmatched junction bases: 14. CDR1 and CDR2 from the germline V gene are DFQATT and SNEGSKA (reference sequence). The CDR3 here is CSARPGTSGGLAFRTQYF. DNA of the CDR3: TGCAGTGCTAGACCCGGGACTAGCGGGGGGCTGGCGTTTCGTACGCAGTATTTT.

Many counts were recorded for this clonotype. V usage is TRBV7-2 and J usage is TRBJ2-5; TRBD2 might be the D (6 bases). The CDR3 sequence is 15 residues long. V lost 4 bases and J lost 4, with 16 bases in between. The germline CDR1 and CDR2 sequences are SGHTA and FQGNSA. The CDR3 DNA follows: TGTGCCAGCAGCTCGCGGGGAGGAAGAACAGAGACCCAGTACTTC. This sequence encodes CASSSRGGRTETQYF. Looking up the rest from reference TRBV7-2 and TRBJ2-5 gives the full variable domain: GAGVSQSPSNKVTEKGKDVELRCDPISGHTALYWYRQSLGQGLEFLIYFQGNSAPDKSGLPSDRFSAERTGGSVSTLTIQRTQQEDSAVYLCASSSRGGRTETQYFGPGTRLLVL.

V gene TRBV29-1 combines with J gene TRBJ1-1; TRBD1 matches at 7 bases. The germline CDR1 and CDR2 sequences are SQVTM and ANQGSEA. The V gene end was trimmed by 7 bases and the J gene end by 0 bases; junction bases not matched to a gene: 11. The CDR3 loop spans 15 amino acids. CDR3 DNA sequence: TGCAGCGCCAAGACAGGGTTCGGATTGAACACTGAAGCTTTCTTT. Its protein product is CSAKTGFGLNTEAFF.

This clonotype came up many times. This chain links TRBV20-1 with TRBJ1-4; TRBD1 agrees at 8 bases. CDR1 and CDR2 (germline): DFQATT, SNEGSKA (reference sequence). Germline trimming cut 0 bases from V and 11 bases from J; bases unmatched to any gene: 8. This CDR3 comprises 14 residues. As DNA, the CDR3 is TGCAGTGCTAGAGATAGGACAGGGCCAGGTAAACTGTTTTTT. Protein product: CSARDRTGPGKLFF.

Of note for this clonotype: One end of the junction fails to match germline, which may point to a read error. This chain uses TRBV12-3 or TRBV12-4 with TRBJ1-5; possibly TRBD1 for D (5 bases). CDR3 length: 14 residues. CDR3 in DNA: TGTGTCAGCAGTCCTGCGGGGGGCAATCAGCCCCAGCATTTT. This gives the protein CVSSPAGGNQPQHF.

The chain uses TRBV6-2 or TRBV6-3 and TRBJ2-2, with D uncertain. V lost 8 bases to trimming and J lost 5 bases, with 12 bases between them. Germline assignment: CDR1 MNHEY and CDR2 SVGEGT. The CDR3 runs to 13 residues. The CDR3 loop is CASVGFGTGELFF. In DNA form, the CDR3 reads TGTGCCAGCGTGGGGTTCGGGACCGGGGAGCTGTTTTTT.

In nucleotides, the CDR3 is TGTGCCAGCAGCTTACTTTCAGGGGGAGATACGCAGTATTTT. Translation: CASSLLSGGDTQYF. The chain combines TRBV5-6 with TRBJ2-3; 7 nucleotides agree with TRBD1. Trimming at V came to 2 bases and at J to 5 bases, leaving 5 bases not matched to a gene. The length of the CDR3 is 14 residues. In germline, CDR1 is SGHDT, CDR2 YYEEEE.

This clonotype was counted a few times. The chain carries TRBV5-1 and TRBJ2-3, with D unclear. This CDR3 spans 17 amino acids. CDR1 SGHRS and CDR2 YFSETQ come from the germline V gene. V gave up 1 base and J gave up 3 bases, with 18 bases separating them. CDR3 nucleotides: TGCGCCAGCAGCTTGAGGTTAGAAGCGTTCAGGACAGATACGCAGTATTTT. Its translation: CASSLRLEAFRTDTQYF.

This clonotype came up many times. The chain combines TRBV10-3 with TRBJ2-5, with D possibly TRBD2 on 5 matching bases. The CDR3 covers 14 residues. The V gene lost 4 bases and the J gene lost 2 bases, with 11 bases spanning the gap. CDR1 and CDR2 (germline): ENHRY, SYGVKD. Written as DNA, the CDR3 is TGTGCCATCAGTGCAGTGGGAGCACAAGAGACCCAGTACTTC. Protein sequence: CAISAVGAQETQYF.